This T cell receptor (beta chain) was documented in a study of blood T cell repertoires in COVID-19. Study in general: Spain, Italy and the United States supplied samples that represented acute and convalescent COVID-19. Nucleic acid was either cDNA or gDNA, and it came from T cells, B-cell-depleted T cells, or PBMCs.

The method was immunoSEQ multiplex PCR; TCRdb's version includes in-frame clones alone and lacks a portion of them. Of roughly 200,000 clones listed, roughly 81% are singletons. Followed over time, Seattle patients had been enrolled while infection was active. V lost 6 bases, J lost 2 bases, and 13 bases lay in between. Germline V gene sequence: CDR1 LGHDT, CDR2 YNNKEL (reference sequence). The length of the CDR3 is 14 residues. The receptor was isolated from a woman between 40 and 55 years old with COVID-19, enrolled during active disease. The V and J genes are TRBV3-1 (or the pseudogene TRBV3-2) and TRBJ2-5; a weak D match, TRBD2 (7 bases). The material sequenced was peripheral blood. The CDR3 spells CASSFKGGQETQYF. The CDR3 nucleotides read TGTGCCAGCAGTTTCAAGGGGGGGCAAGAGACCCAGTACTTC.